This paragraph covers one TCR beta chain sequence. Its antigen remains unidentified. The data belong to a study of OX40 agonist ivuxolimab in advanced cancers. Study summary: Ivuxolimab, an agonist antibody against OX40 (CD134), was given to patients. Points from the study as a whole: Partial responders treated at 0.1-3.0 mg/kg exhibited clonal expansion among the lowest measured.

The repertoire was sequenced with immunoSEQ multiplex PCR; TCRdb's copy has only in-frame clones and lacks some. The table lists 50,000 to 70,000 clones, more than 80% of them singletons. Germline CDR1 MNHEY, CDR2 SMNVEV (reference sequence). The CDR3 has 16 residues. Trimming stripped 2 bases from V and 1 base from J, with 12 bases between. The specimen was CD4+ or CD8+ T cells sorted from blood, collected in a trial of the OX40 agonist ivuxolimab. The origin of this receptor is an adult with an advanced solid tumor such as melanoma, head and neck, liver or kidney cancer. The chain uses TRBV27 and TRBJ1-5, with a weak D call TRBD1 (5 bases). This CDR3 reads CASSLAGPGSNQPQHF. The CDR3 DNA reads as TGTGCCAGCAGTTTAGCGGGACCGGGAAGCAATCAGCCCCAGCATTTT.